A selection of T cell receptor beta chains follows, all from one sample in a study of T-cell memory formation after mild COVID-19. TCRdb reprocessed the 5' RACE reads with MiXCR, giving one entry per CDR3 protein. This sample has approximately 250,000 distinct CDR3 sequences, with approximately 16% found just once. Sequencing was carried out using PBMCs or a T cell subset sorted from them (not recorded which). The source is a man aged 18 to 35 who had mild COVID-19 (a few samples of this study predate the infection). Cell type and time point are not known. Each CDR3 is given without its conserved first and last residue.

TRBV5-1 | ASSPQGRGSGNTIY
TRBV20-1 | SARRGGGVSDTQY
TRBV18 | ASSAGQSGDEKLF
TRBV29-1 | SVEGRGYGYT
TRBV5-8 | ASSFLTTGELF
TRBV5-1 | ASSLESGPYT
TRBV4-2 | ASSPNRRGLIRQPNTEAF
TRBV7-9 | ASSLLHPEKLF
TRBV6-5 | ASSYSTPPGTEAF
TRBV4-1 | ASSQDFDEQF
TRBV5-1 | ASSQDRKYEQY
TRBV28 | ASSLTTSSPQH
TRBV7-2 | ASSRPWTATGPSS
TRBV14 | ASSQEVPGYRSGDTQY
TRBV10-3 | AISPRPIGTQY
TRBV4-2 | ASSRGLAGAANTGELF
TRBV18 | ASSAGVGGEQF
TRBV15 | ATSRVGGVLEAF
TRBV7-2 | ASSSAILGGTDTQY
TRBV7-2 | ASSKDRVYGYT
TRBV11-2 | ASSSYTQY
TRBV5-1 | ASMARYSDTQY
TRBV19 | ASSLRSTEAF
TRBV12-3/TRBV12-4 | ASGPRGNSPLH
TRBV5-5 | ASSLDGGGSGANVLT
TRBV7-2 | ASSLTPRGGHGYT
TRBV3-1 | ASSQDRSRSGETQY